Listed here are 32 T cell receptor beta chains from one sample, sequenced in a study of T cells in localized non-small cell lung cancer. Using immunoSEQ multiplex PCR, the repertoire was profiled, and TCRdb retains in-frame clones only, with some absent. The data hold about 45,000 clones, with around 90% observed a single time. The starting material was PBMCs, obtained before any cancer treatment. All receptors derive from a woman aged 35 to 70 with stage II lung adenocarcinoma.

CDR3 sequence: CASASGTSGFPSTDTQYF. The CDR3 nucleotides are TGTGCCAGCGCTTCCGGGACTAGCGGGTTTCCTAGCACAGATACGCAGTATTTT. The chain uses TRBV2 and TRBJ2-3, with 12 bases lining up with TRBD2. CDR3 length: 18 amino acids. V shed 8 bases, J shed 0 bases, and the junction held 12 bases outside the gene matches. CDR1 and CDR2 from the germline V gene are SNHLY and FYNNEI.

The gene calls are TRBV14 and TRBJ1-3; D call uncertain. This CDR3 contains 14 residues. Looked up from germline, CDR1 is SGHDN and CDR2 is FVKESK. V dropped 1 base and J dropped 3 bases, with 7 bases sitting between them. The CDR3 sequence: CASSQVYLGNTIYF. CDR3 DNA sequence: TGTGCCAGCAGCCAAGTCTATCTTGGAAACACCATATATTTT.

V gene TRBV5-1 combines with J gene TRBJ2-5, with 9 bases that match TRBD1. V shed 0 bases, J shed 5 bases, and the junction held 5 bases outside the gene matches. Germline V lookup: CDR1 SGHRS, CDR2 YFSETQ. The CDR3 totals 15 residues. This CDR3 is CASSLDRGRVETQYF. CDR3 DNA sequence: TGCGCCAGCAGCTTGGACAGGGGGCGCGTGGAGACCCAGTACTTC.

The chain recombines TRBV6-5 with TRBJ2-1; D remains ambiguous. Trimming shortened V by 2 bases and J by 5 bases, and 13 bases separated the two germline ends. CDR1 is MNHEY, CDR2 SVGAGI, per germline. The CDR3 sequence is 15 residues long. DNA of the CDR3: TGTGCCAGCAGTTACCTGGAAGCCGAAAACAATGAGCAGTTCTTC. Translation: CASSYLEAENNEQFF.

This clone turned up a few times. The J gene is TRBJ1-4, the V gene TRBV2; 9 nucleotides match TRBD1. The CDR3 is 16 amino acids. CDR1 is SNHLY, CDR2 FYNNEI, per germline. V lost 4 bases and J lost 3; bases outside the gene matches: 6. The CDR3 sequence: CASSVPGQGSNEKLFF. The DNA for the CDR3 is TGTGCCAGCAGTGTCCCGGGACAGGGTTCTAATGAAAAACTGTTTTTT.

For the CDR3, the DNA is TGTGCCAGCGGGGGCAGTACTAATTCACCCCTCCACTTT. This codes for CASGGSTNSPLHF. This sequence joins TRBV6-6 and TRBJ1-6, with D perhaps matching TRBD1 (6 bases). V dropped 8 bases and J dropped 6 bases, with 11 bases sitting between them. CDR1 and CDR2 from the germline V gene are MNHNY and SVGAGI (reference sequence). This CDR3 has 13 amino acids.

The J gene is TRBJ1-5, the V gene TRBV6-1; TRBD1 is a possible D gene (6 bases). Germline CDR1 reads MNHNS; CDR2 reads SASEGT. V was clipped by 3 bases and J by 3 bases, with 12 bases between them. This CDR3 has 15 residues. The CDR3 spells CASSDAGAYNQPQHF. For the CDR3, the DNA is TGTGCCAGCAGTGACGCGGGGGCGTACAATCAGCCCCAGCATTTT.

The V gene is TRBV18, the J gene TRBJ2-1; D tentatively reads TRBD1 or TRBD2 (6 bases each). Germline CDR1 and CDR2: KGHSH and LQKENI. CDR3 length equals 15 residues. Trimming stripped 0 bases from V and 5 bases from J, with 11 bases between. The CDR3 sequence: CASSPPGRGDNEQFF. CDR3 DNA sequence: TGTGCCAGCTCACCACCAGGAAGGGGGGACAATGAGCAGTTCTTC.

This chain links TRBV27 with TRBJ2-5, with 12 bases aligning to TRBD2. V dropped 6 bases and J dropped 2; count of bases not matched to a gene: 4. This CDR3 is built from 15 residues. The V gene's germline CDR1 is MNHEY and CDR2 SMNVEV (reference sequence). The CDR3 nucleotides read TGTGCCAGCAGGCCACTAGCGGGAGGACAAGAGACCCAGTACTTC. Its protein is CASRPLAGGQETQYF.

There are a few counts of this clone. CDR3 in DNA: TGTGCCAGTACCGAAATGGGACAGGGGCTAATGGGAGCTGAAGCTTTCTTT. Protein product: CASTEMGQGLMGAEAFF. The V gene is TRBV19, the J gene TRBJ1-1; 10 bases match TRBD1. CDR1 and CDR2 from the germline V gene are LNHDA and SQIVND (reference sequence). The CDR3 has 17 amino acids. The J segment lost 6 bases and the V segment lost 7 bases, leaving 17 bases of the junction unmatched.

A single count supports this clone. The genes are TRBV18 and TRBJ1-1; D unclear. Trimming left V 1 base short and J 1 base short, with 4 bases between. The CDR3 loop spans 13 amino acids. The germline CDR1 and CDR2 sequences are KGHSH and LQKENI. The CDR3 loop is CASSPQENTEAFF. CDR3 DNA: TGTGCCAGCTCACCACAGGAGAACACTGAAGCTTTCTTT.

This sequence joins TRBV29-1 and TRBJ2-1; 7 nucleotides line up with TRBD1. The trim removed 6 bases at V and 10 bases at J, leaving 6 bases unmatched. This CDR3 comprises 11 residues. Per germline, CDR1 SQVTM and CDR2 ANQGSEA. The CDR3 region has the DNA TGCAGCGTAACGCCCAGGGGGGAGCAGTTCTTC. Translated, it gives CSVTPRGEQFF.

The CDR3: CASSLGAGEQFF. The CDR3 nucleotides read TGTGCCAGCAGCCTAGGGGCTGGTGAGCAGTTCTTC. The J gene is TRBJ2-1, the V gene TRBV11-3; D is perhaps TRBD1 (5 bases). The CDR3 spans 12 residues. Germline loops: CDR1 SGHNT, CDR2 YENEEA. Trimming removed 5 bases from V and 9 bases from J, with 11 bases in between.

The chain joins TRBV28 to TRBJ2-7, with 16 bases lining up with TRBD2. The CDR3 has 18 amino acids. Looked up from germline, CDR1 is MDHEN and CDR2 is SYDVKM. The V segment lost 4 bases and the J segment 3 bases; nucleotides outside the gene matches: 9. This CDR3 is CASSSPGTSGRAGYEQYF. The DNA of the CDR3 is TGTGCCAGCAGTTCACCCGGGACTAGCGGGAGGGCCGGCTACGAGCAGTACTTC.

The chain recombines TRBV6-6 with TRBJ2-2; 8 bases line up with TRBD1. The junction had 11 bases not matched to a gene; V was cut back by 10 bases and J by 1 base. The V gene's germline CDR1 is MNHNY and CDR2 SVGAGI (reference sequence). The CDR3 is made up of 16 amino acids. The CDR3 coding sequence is TGTGCCACTCGAGAGCACGGGACAGGGAACACCGGGGAGCTGTTTTTT. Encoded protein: CATREHGTGNTGELFF.

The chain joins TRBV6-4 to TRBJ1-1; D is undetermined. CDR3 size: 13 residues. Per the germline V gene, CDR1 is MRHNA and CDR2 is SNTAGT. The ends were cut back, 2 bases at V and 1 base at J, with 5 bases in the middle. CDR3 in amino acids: CASSDEQNTEAFF. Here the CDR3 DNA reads TGTGCCAGCAGTGACGAGCAGAACACTGAAGCTTTCTTT.

The CDR3 spells CASSPGPGGTDTQYF. The CDR3 bases are TGTGCCAGCAGCCCTGGACCAGGTGGCACAGATACGCAGTATTTT. The rearrangement joins TRBV7-6 to TRBJ2-3; D is undetermined. V gave up 5 bases and J gave up 1 base, with 13 bases separating them. In germline, CDR1 is SGHVS, CDR2 FNYEAQ. This CDR3 spans 15 amino acids. The variable domain in full, completed from reference TRBV7-6 and TRBJ2-3, reads GAGVSQSPRYKVTKRGQDVALRCDPISGHVSLYWYRQALGQGPEFLTYFNYEAQQDKSGLPNDRFSAERPEGSISTLTIQRTEQRDSAMYRCASSPGPGGTDTQYFGPGTRLTVL.

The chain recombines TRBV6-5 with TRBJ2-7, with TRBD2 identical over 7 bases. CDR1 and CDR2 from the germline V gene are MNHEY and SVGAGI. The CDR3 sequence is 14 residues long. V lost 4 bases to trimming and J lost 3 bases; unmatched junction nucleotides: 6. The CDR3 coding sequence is TGTGCCAGCAGTTTTCGGGACTACCTCTACGAGCAGTACTTC. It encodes CASSFRDYLYEQYF.

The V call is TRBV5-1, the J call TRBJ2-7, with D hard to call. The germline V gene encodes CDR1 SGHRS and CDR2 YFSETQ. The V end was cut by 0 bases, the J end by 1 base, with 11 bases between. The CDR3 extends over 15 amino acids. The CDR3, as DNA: TGCGCCAGCAGCTTGGCCCATACAGTTTCCTACGAGCAGTACTTC. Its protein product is CASSLAHTVSYEQYF.

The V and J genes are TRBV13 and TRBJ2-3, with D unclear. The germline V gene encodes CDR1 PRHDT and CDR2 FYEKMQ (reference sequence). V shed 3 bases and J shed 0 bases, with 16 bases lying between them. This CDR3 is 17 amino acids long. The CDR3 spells CASSFGSGEPSTDTQYF. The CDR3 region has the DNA TGTGCCAGCAGCTTCGGCAGTGGGGAACCAAGCACAGATACGCAGTATTTT.

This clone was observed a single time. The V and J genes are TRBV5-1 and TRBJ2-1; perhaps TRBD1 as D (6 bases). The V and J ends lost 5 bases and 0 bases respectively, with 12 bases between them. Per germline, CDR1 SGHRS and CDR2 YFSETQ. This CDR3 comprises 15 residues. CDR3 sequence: CASRTGTPSYNEQFF. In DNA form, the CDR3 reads TGCGCCAGCAGGACCGGGACACCCTCCTACAATGAGCAGTTCTTC.

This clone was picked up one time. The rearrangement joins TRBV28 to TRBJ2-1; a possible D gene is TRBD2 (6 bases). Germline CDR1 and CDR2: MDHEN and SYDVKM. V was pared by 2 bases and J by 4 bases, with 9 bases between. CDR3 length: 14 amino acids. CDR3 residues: CASSLPGAYNEQFF. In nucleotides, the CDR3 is TGTGCCAGCAGTTTACCGGGAGCGTACAATGAGCAGTTCTTC. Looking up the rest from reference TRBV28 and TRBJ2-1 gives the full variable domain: DVKVTQSSRYLVKRTGEKVFLECVQDMDHENMFWYRQDPGLGLRLIYFSYDVKMKEKGDIPEGYSVSREKKERFSLILESASTNQTSMYLCASSLPGAYNEQFFGPGTRLTVL.

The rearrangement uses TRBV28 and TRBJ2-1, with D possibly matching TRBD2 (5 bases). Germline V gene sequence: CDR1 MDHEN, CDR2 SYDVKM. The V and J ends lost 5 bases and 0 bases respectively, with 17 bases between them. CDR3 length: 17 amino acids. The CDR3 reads CASSPLGGYSSYNEQFF. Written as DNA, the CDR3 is TGTGCCAGCAGTCCCCTGGGCGGGTATAGCTCCTACAATGAGCAGTTCTTC.

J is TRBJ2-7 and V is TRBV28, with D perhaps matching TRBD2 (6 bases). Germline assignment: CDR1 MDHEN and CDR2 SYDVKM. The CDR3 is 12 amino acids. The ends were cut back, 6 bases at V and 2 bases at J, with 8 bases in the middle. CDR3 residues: CASRPGAYEQYF. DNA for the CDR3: TGTGCCAGCAGACCGGGAGCCTACGAGCAGTACTTC.

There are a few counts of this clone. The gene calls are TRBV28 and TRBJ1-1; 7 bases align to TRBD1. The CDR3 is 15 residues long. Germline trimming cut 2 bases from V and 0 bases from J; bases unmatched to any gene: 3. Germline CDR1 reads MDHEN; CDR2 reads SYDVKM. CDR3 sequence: CASSLPGQMNTEAFF. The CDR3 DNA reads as TGTGCCAGCAGTTTACCGGGACAGATGAACACTGAAGCTTTCTTT.

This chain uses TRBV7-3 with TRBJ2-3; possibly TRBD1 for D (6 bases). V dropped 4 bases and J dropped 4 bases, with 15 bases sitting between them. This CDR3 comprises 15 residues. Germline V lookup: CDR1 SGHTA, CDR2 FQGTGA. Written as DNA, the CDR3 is TGTGCCAGCAGCTCAACAACAGGGAGCCCAGATACGCAGTATTTT. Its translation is CASSSTTGSPDTQYF. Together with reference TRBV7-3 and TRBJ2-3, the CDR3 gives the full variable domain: GAGVSQTPSNKVTEKGKYVELRCDPISGHTALYWYRQSLGQGPEFLIYFQGTGAADDSGLPNDRFFAVRPEGSVSTLKIQRTERGDSAVYLCASSSTTGSPDTQYFGPGTRLTVL.

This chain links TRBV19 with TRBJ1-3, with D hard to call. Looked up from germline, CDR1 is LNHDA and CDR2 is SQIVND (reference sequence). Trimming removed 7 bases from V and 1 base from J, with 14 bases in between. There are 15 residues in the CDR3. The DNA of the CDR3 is TGTGCCAGTATACGGGAAAGAGGGTCTGGAAACACCATATATTTT. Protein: CASIRERGSGNTIYF.

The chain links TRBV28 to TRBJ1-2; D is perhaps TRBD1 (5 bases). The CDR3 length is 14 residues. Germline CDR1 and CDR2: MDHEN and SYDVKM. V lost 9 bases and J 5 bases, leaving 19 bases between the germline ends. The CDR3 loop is CARQFTGGGYGYTF. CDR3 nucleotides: TGTGCCAGGCAGTTTACGGGCGGGGGGTATGGCTACACCTTC.

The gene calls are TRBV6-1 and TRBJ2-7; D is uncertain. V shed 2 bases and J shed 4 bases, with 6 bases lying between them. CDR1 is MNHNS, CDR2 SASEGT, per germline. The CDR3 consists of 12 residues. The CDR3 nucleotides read TGTGCCAGCAGTGAACTACCTTACGAGCAGTACTTC. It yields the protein CASSELPYEQYF.

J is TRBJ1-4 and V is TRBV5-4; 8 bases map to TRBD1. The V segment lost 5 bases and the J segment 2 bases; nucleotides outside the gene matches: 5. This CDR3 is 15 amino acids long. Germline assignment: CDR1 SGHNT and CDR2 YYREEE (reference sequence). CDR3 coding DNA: TGTGCCAGCAGTGCAGGGGGCGGCACTAATGAAAAACTGTTTTTT. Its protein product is CASSAGGGTNEKLFF.

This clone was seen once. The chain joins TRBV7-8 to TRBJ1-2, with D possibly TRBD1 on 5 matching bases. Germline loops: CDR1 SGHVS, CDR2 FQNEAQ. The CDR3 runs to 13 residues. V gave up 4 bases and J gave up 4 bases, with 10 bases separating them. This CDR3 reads CASSSRGAYGYTF. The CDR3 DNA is TGTGCCAGCAGCTCCCGTGGGGCCTATGGCTACACCTTC.

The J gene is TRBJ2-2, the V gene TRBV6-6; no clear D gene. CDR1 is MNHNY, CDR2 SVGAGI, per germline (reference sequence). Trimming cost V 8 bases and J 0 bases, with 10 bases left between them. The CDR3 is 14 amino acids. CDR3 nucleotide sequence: TGTGCCAGCTCCCGTGCAACGAACACCGGGGAGCTGTTTTTT. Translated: CASSRATNTGELFF.